This T cell receptor (beta chain) was sequenced in a study of blood T cell repertoires in COVID-19. Study background: Italy, Spain and the United States were the sources of the convalescent and acute COVID-19 samples. Nucleic acid was either cDNA or gDNA, and it came from T cells, B-cell-depleted T cells, or PBMCs.

Original handling: Reference gene primer amplification gave estimated nucleated cell counts. Repertoires were generated with immunoSEQ multiplex PCR, while TCRdb's copy carries only in-frame clones and drops some. V, J and clone size were drawn from that table, and D and trimming were deduced from the DNA. This sample yields roughly 250,000 clones, of which around 87% are seen a single time; around 7.2% belongs to the top ten. The CDR3 sequence is 18 residues long. Germline V gives CDR1 MNHEY, CDR2 SVGEGT. V was cut by 6 bases and J by 0 bases, with 18 bases left in between. What was sequenced was peripheral blood. V is TRBV6-2 or TRBV6-3 and J is TRBJ2-6; tentatively, D is TRBD1 (6 bases). This clonotype originated in a man in his sixties who had recovered from COVID-19. The CDR3 loop reads CASSSTGQKNSGANVLTF. Written as DNA, the CDR3 is TGTGCCAGCAGCTCGACCGGACAGAAGAACTCTGGGGCCAACGTCCTGACTTTC.